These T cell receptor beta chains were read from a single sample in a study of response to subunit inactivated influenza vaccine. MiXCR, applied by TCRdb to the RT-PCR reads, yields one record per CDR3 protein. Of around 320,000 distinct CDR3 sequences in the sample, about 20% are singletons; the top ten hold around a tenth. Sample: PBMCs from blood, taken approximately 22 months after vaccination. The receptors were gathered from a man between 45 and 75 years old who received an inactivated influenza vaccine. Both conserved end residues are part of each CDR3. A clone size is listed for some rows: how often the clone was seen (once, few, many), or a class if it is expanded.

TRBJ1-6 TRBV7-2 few CASSPPDLTLHF
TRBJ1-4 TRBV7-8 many CASSPRGANEKLFF
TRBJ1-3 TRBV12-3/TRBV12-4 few CASTKGPRGIGNTIYF
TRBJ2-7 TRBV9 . CASSPSGQTYEQYF
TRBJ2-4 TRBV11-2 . CASSSLEGRTAKNIQYF
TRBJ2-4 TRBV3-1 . CASSQDSHASLNIQYF
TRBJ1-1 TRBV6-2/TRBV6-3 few CASSSTGGPSFEAFF
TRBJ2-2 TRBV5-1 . CASSTRTGNTGELFF
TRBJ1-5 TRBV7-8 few CASSSPGQGNQPQHF
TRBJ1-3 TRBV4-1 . CASSFDRAGNTIYF
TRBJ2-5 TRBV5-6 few CASSLLRGEETQYF
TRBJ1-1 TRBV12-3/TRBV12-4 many CASTTGEMDDTEAFF
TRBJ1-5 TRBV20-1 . CSANPSRGFNQPQHF
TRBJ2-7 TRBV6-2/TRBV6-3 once CASSYIGTNEQYF
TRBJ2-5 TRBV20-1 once CSAPTGTAKTQYF
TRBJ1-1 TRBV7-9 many CASRPRTDPNTEAFF
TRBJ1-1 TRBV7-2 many CASSLGTNPNTEAFF
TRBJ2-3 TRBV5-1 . CASSLDRFPDTQYF
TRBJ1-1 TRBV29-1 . CSVVSGTLNTEAFF
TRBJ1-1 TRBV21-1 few CASSKALSQPTCSRINTEAFF
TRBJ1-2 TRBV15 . CATSRDLGQGARGYTF
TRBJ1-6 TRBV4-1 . CASSQDGTANSPLHF
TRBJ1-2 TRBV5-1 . CASSLDPGLYGYTF
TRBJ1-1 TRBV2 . CASSEDRATEAFF
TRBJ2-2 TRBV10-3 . CAISDSTGELFF
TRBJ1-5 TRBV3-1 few CASSQNRGTNQPQHF
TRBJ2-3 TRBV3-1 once CASSQNGGTDTQYF
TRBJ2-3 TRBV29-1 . CSVDGVEITDTQYF
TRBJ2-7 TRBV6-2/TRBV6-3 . CASSPSGTGHYEQYF
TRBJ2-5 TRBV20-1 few CSALGLAVSTQYF
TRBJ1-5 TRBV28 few CASSLLTGGLGNQPQHF
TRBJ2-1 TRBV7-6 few CASSLVGGVLNEQFF
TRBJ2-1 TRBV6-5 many CASRLLPSGAYGEQFF
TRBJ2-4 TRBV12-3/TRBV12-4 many CASSLAMLLNRGSAKNIQYF
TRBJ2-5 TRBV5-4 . CASKTRDREQETQYF
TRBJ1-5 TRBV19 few CARQGDEGNQPQHF
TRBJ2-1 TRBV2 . CASSAPAGRGSYNEQFF
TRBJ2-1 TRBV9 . CASSVDDRGRHNEQFF
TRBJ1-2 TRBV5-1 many CASSFLDSLYGYTF
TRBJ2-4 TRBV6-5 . CASSYPGTNIQYF
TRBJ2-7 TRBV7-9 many CASSLDGPDSYEQYF
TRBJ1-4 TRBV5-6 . CASSRDTSEKLFF
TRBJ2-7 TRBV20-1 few CSAYRTSGYGEQYF
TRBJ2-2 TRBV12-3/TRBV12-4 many CASSPNVNTGELFF
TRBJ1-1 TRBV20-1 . CSARSQGQGTEAFF
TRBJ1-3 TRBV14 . CASSPRGEHSGNTIYF